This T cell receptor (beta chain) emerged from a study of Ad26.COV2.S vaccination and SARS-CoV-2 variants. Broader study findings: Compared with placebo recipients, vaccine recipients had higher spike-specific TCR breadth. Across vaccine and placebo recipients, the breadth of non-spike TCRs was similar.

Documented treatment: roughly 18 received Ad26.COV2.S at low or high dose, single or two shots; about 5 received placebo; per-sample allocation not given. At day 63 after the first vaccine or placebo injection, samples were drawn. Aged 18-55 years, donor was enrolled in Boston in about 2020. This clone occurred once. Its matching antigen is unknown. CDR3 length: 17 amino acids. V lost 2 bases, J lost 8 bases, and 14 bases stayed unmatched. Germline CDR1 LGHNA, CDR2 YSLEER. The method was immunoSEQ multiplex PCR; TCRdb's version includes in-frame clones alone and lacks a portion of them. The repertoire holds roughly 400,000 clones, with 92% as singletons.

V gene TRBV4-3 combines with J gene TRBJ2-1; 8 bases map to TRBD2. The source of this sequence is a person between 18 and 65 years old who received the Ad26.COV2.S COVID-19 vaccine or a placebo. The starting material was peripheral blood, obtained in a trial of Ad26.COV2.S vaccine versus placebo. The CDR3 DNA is TGCGCCAGCAGCCAATCCCCCCCCTCGGGGGGGCCTCATGAGCAGTTCTTC. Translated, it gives CASSQSPPSGGPHEQFF.